This passage covers 20 T cell receptor beta chains from one sample sequenced in a study of cytomegalovirus exposure and HLA in healthy donors. Use of 60 Vbeta and 13 Jbeta primers characterized the PCR. Clones were sequenced by immunoSEQ multiplex PCR, and TCRdb holds only the in-frame ones, with some missing. Counted here are 170,000 or so clones, more than 60% occurring once; the ten biggest clones make up 1.1% to 1.5%. Sequenced: PBMCs. The source is a woman in her 30s in good health and CMV-seronegative.

The chain recombines TRBV5-5 with TRBJ2-1; D may be TRBD2 (6 bases). This CDR3 contains 15 residues. Deletions cut 4 bases from V and 3 bases from J, with 14 bases between. CDR1 SGHKS and CDR2 YYEKEE come from the germline V gene (reference sequence). The CDR3 nucleotides read TGTGCCAGCAGCATCGGGGGTCAAGTCTACAATGAGCAGTTCTTC. Protein product: CASSIGGQVYNEQFF.

This chain joins TRBV7-8 and TRBJ1-1; tentative D call: TRBD1 (6 bases). The CDR3 totals 12 residues. Per the germline V gene, CDR1 is SGHVS and CDR2 is FQNEAQ. The ends were cut back, 5 bases at V and 4 bases at J, with 8 bases in the middle. The CDR3 bases are TGTGCCAGCAGCCGAGGGGGCACTGAAGCTTTCTTT. Translated, it gives CASSRGGTEAFF.

In nucleotides, the CDR3 is TGTGCCAGCAGCGGCAGGGGCGAGACCCAGTACTTC. Its translation is CASSGRGETQYF. The chain joins TRBV2 to TRBJ2-5, with D possibly TRBD1 on 6 matching bases. V was cut by 6 bases and J by 5 bases, with 10 bases left in between. This CDR3 comprises 12 residues. The germline V gene has CDR1 SNHLY and CDR2 FYNNEI.

This clone came up once. The chain combines TRBV6-1 with TRBJ1-3, with 7 positions matching TRBD1. The V segment lost 0 bases and the J segment 3 bases; nucleotides outside the gene matches: 2. The CDR3 is 15 residues long. CDR1 is MNHNS, CDR2 SASEGT, per germline. CDR3 in DNA: TGTGCCAGCAGTGAAGCGCAGGGGGATGGAAACACCATATATTTT. Translating gives CASSEAQGDGNTIYF.

The chain uses TRBV19 and TRBJ1-1, with D hard to call. The V gene's germline CDR1 is LNHDA and CDR2 SQIVND (reference sequence). V shed 3 bases and J shed 5 bases, with 13 bases lying between them. CDR3 length: 14 residues. The DNA for the CDR3 is TGTGCCAGTAGTATCCGCAGTCAGGTGACTGAAGCTTTCTTT. It is translated as CASSIRSQVTEAFF.

This clone was picked up a small number of times. The rearrangement uses TRBV6-1 and TRBJ2-2; unclear D gene. Deletions cut 4 bases from V and 5 bases from J, with 8 bases between. The CDR3 spans 13 residues. Germline CDR1 reads MNHNS; CDR2 reads SASEGT. CDR3 coding DNA: TGTGCCAGCAGTGTATTTGTAACCGGGGAGCTGTTTTTT. It yields the protein CASSVFVTGELFF.

This rearrangement joins TRBV7-3 to TRBJ2-3; TRBD2 is a possible D gene (6 bases). Looked up from germline, CDR1 is SGHTA and CDR2 is FQGTGA. Trimming took 5 bases from V and 5 from J, leaving 11 bases between them. The CDR3 spans 13 residues. The CDR3 nucleotides read TGTGCCAGCAGCAAAGTTAGCGGAGATACGCAGTATTTT. It specifies CASSKVSGDTQYF.

A few counts support this clone. The rearrangement links TRBV2 to TRBJ1-6; TRBD1 matches at 9 bases. The CDR3 spans 14 residues. Germline-derived CDR1 and CDR2 are SNHLY and FYNNEI. V dropped 5 bases and J dropped 6; count of bases not matched to a gene: 2. The CDR3: CASSQTGGNSPLHF. The CDR3 DNA is TGTGCCAGCAGTCAGACAGGGGGTAATTCACCCCTCCACTTT.

This clone was picked up a small number of times. An end of the junction differs from the germline gene, which may be a read error. V and J are TRBV4-2 and TRBJ2-6, with 11 bases aligning to TRBD2. Germline V gives CDR1 LGHNA, CDR2 YNFKEQ. The CDR3 sequence is 18 residues long. The DNA of the CDR3 is TGTGCCAGCAGCCTGGCTAGCGGGGGGACCTCTGGGGCCAACGGCCTGACTTTC. Translation: CASSLASGGTSGANGLTF.

This clone showed up just once. This rearrangement joins TRBV7-3 to TRBJ2-1, with 9 bases that match TRBD2. In germline, CDR1 is SGHTA, CDR2 FQGTGA. This CDR3 region has 15 residues. Trimming removed 1 base from V and 5 bases from J; junction bases left unmatched: 3. CDR3 residues: CASSLSGGANNEQFF. In DNA form, the CDR3 reads TGTGCCAGCAGCTTAAGCGGGGGGGCCAACAATGAGCAGTTCTTC. The full variable domain, rest sourced from reference TRBV7-3 and TRBJ2-1, is GAGVSQTPSNKVTEKGKYVELRCDPISGHTALYWYRQSLGQGPEFLIYFQGTGAADDSGLPNDRFFAVRPEGSVSTLKIQRTERGDSAVYLCASSLSGGANNEQFFGPGTRLTVL.

The CDR3 sequence is CASSREGALDTEAFF. DNA of the CDR3: TGTGCCAGCAGCCGCGAGGGGGCTTTGGACACTGAAGCTTTCTTT. This rearrangement joins TRBV16 to TRBJ1-1; 7 positions agree with TRBD1. The V gene end was trimmed by 4 bases and the J gene end by 3 bases; junction bases not matched to a gene: 8. This CDR3 contains 15 residues. CDR1 KGHSY and CDR2 FQNENV come from the germline V gene.

This chain uses TRBV2 with TRBJ1-1; D is perhaps TRBD1 (5 bases). V was shortened by 2 bases and J by 1 base, with 11 bases between the two germline ends. Germline V gene sequence: CDR1 SNHLY, CDR2 FYNNEI. CDR3 length: 15 amino acids. The CDR3 DNA follows: TGTGCCAGCAGTGAATCTGGGACTGGGAACACTGAAGCTTTCTTT. Residues: CASSESGTGNTEAFF.

The V and J genes are TRBV7-3 and TRBJ2-1; TRBD2 agrees at 10 bases. This CDR3 comprises 17 residues. CDR1 SGHTA and CDR2 FQGTGA come from the germline V gene. Trimming cost V 0 bases and J 0 bases; bases outside gene matches: 2. CDR3: CASSLTASGGSYNEQFF. CDR3 coding DNA: TGTGCCAGCAGCTTAACGGCTAGCGGGGGCTCCTACAATGAGCAGTTCTTC.

The DNA for the CDR3 is TGCAGCGTTGGGGACACCCACGAGCAGTACTTC. Amino acids: CSVGDTHEQYF. V gene TRBV29-1 combines with J gene TRBJ2-7; TRBD1 is a possible D gene (6 bases). CDR1 and CDR2 (germline): SQVTM, ANQGSEA. V lost 4 bases and J lost 5, with 9 bases in between. The CDR3 consists of 11 residues.

The chain links TRBV30 to TRBJ1-5, with D possibly being TRBD1 (6 bases). Germline CDR1 is GTSNPN and CDR2 is SVGIG (reference sequence). This CDR3 comprises 13 residues. V was trimmed by 3 bases and J by 3 bases, leaving 9 bases between them. CDR3 residues: CAWSGDINQPQHF. The CDR3 nucleotides read TGTGCCTGGAGCGGGGACATCAATCAGCCCCAGCATTTT.

The rearrangement links TRBV5-1 to TRBJ2-1, with D perhaps matching TRBD2 (6 bases). Germline CDR1 reads SGHRS; CDR2 reads YFSETQ. V dropped 1 base and J dropped 4 bases, with 12 bases sitting between them. This CDR3 spans 15 amino acids. The chain's CDR3 is CASSLTGGVYNEQFF. CDR3 coding DNA: TGCGCCAGCAGCTTGACTGGCGGGGTGTACAATGAGCAGTTCTTC.

V is TRBV5-5 and J is TRBJ1-4; 10 bases map to TRBD1. The germline V gene has CDR1 SGHKS and CDR2 YYEKEE (reference sequence). J lost 5 bases, V lost 4 bases, and 5 bases had no gene match. CDR3 length: 15 amino acids. This CDR3 is CASSSRDRGNEKLFF. CDR3 in DNA: TGTGCCAGCAGCAGTAGGGACAGGGGAAATGAAAAACTGTTTTTT.

The count of this clone is one. The rearrangement links TRBV2 to TRBJ2-2, with a tentative D call TRBD2 (5 bases). Trimming took off 6 bases at V and 1 base at J, with 9 bases between the two ends. CDR1 and CDR2 from the germline V gene are SNHLY and FYNNEI. This CDR3 has 14 residues. The CDR3 region is CASRGEMNTGELFF. CDR3 sequence (DNA): TGTGCCAGCAGGGGAGAGATGAACACCGGGGAGCTGTTTTTT.

The CDR3 sequence: CASSLWGGPAETQYF. The CDR3 nucleotides are TGTGCCAGCAGTTTATGGGGGGGTCCTGCGGAGACCCAGTACTTC. J is TRBJ2-5 and V is TRBV27; 7 nucleotides match TRBD2. V dropped 1 base and J dropped 5; count of bases not matched to a gene: 7. In germline, CDR1 is MNHEY, CDR2 SMNVEV (reference sequence). The CDR3 runs 15 residues.

The chain has TRBV5-1 and TRBJ1-1; D is ambiguous. CDR1 is SGHRS and CDR2 is YFSETQ in the germline V gene. The CDR3 extends over 14 amino acids. The germline V and J ends were trimmed by 1 base and 0 bases, with 7 bases remaining between them. The CDR3 protein is CASSLTEMNTEAFF. DNA of the CDR3: TGCGCCAGCAGCTTGACAGAAATGAACACTGAAGCTTTCTTT.